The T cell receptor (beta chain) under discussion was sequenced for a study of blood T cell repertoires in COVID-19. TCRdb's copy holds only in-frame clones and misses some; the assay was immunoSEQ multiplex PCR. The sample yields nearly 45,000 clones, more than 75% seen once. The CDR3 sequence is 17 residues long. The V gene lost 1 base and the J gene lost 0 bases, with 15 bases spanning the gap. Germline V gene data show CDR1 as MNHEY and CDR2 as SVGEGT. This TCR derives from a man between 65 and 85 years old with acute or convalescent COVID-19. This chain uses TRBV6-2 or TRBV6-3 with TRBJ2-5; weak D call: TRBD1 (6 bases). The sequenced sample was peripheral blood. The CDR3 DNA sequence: TGTGCCAGCAGTTACTGGGACACTCGCAAAGACCAAGAGACCCAGTACTTC. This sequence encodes CASSYWDTRKDQETQYF.